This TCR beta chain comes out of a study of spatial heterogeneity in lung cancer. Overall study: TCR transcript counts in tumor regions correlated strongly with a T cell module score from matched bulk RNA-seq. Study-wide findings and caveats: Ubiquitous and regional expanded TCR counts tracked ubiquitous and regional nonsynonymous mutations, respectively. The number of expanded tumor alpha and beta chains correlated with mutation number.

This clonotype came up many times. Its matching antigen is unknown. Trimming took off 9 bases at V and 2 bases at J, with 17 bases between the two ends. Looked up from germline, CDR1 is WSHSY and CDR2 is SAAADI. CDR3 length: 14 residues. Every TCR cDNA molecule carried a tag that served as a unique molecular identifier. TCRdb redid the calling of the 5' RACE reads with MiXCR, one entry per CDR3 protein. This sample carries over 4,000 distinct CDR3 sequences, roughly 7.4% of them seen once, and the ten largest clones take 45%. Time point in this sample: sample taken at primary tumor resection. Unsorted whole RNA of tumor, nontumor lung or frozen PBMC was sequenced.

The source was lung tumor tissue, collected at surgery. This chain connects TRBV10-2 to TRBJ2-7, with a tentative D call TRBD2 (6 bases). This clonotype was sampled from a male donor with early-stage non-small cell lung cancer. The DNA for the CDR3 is TGCGCCAGTAGTCGGGTAGCGGAGGCCTACGAGCAGTACTTC. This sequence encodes CASSRVAEAYEQYF.